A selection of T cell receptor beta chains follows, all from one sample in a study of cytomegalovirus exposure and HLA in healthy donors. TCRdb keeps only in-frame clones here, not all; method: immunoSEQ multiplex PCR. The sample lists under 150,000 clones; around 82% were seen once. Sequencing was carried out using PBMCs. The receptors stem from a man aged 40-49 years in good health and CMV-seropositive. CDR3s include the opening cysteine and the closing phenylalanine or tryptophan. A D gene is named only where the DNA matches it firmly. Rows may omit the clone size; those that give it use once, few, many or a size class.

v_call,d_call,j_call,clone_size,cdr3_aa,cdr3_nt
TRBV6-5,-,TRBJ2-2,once,CASRQGSGTGELFF,TGTGCCAGCAGGCAGGGGAGTGGCACCGGGGAGCTGTTTTTT
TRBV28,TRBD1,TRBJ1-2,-,CASSLSRDREDYGYTF,TGTGCCAGCAGTTTATCCCGCGACAGGGAGGACTATGGCTACACCTTC
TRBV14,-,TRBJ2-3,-,CASSPIADTQYF,TGTGCCAGCAGTCCTATAGCGGATACGCAGTATTTT
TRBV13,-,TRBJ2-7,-,CASNSWGIYEQYF,TGTGCCAGCAACTCCTGGGGCATCTACGAGCAGTACTTC
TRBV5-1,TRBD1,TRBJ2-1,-,CASSIGTGVSWNEQFF,TGCGCCAGCAGCATCGGGACAGGGGTTAGTTGGAATGAGCAGTTCTTC
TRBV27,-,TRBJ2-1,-,CASGTVGDEQFF,TGTGCCAGCGGTACAGTCGGGGATGAGCAGTTCTTC
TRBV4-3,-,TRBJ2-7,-,CASSQVFTSGEQYF,TGCGCCAGCAGCCAAGTATTTACGTCGGGAGAGCAGTACTTC
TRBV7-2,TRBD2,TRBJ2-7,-,CASSPSGGAGYEQYF,TGTGCCAGCAGTCCTAGCGGGGGGGCAGGTTACGAGCAGTACTTC
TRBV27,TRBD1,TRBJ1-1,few,CASSPWTGSEEAFF,TGTGCCAGCAGCCCTTGGACAGGGTCGGAAGAAGCTTTCTTT
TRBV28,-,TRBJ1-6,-,CASSFGVRASPLHF,TGTGCCAGCAGTTTCGGGGTACGGGCTTCACCCCTCCACTTT
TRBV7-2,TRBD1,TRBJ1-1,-,CASSVDRGNTEAFF,TGTGCCAGCAGCGTCGACAGGGGGAACACTGAAGCTTTCTTT
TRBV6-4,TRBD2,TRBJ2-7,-,CASSELAGGHYEQYF,TGTGCCAGCAGTGAACTAGCGGGAGGGCACTACGAGCAGTACTTC
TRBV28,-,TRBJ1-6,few,CASTSAGTPLHF,TGTGCCAGCACCTCCGCAGGAACACCCCTCCACTTT
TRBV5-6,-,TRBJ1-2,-,CASSLRRGVGYGYTF,TGTGCCAGCAGCCTCCGCAGGGGCGTTGGCTATGGCTACACCTTC
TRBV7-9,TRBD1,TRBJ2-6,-,CASSFRPSTGGYGANVLTF,TGTGCCAGCAGCTTTCGACCCTCGACAGGGGGATATGGGGCCAACGTCCTGACTTTC
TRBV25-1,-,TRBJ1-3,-,CASSLDGATGNTIYF,TGTGCCAGCAGTCTCGACGGAGCCACCGGAAACACCATATATTTT
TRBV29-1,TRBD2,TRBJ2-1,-,CSVDGLGLATHNEQFF,TGCAGCGTTGATGGACTTGGACTAGCGACTCACAATGAGCAGTTCTTC
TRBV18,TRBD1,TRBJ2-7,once,CASSPGTGSYEQYF,TGTGCCAGCTCACCAGGGACAGGCTCCTACGAGCAGTACTTC
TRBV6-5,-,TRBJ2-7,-,CASSYSRTDNSYEQYF,TGTGCCAGCAGTTACTCTCGGACGGACAACTCCTACGAGCAGTACTTC
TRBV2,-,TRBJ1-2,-,CASSEVGGAGYTF,TGTGCCAGCAGTGAGGTCGGGGGAGCTGGCTACACCTTC
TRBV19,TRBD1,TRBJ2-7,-,CASSSGQGAYEQYF,TGTGCCAGTAGTAGCGGACAGGGGGCCTACGAGCAGTACTTC
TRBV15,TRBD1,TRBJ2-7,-,CATSRDRGSYEQYF,TGTGCCACCAGCAGGGACAGGGGGTCCTACGAGCAGTACTTC
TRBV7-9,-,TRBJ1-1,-,CASSLALTASNTEAFF,TGTGCCAGCAGCTTAGCGCTCACAGCTTCGAACACTGAAGCTTTCTTT
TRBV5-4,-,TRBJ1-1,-,CASSPREGKTEAFF,TGTGCCAGCAGCCCCAGGGAGGGAAAGACTGAAGCTTTCTTT
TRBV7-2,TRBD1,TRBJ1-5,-,CASSFDRGFQPQHF,TGTGCCAGCAGCTTCGACAGGGGATTTCAGCCCCAGCATTTT
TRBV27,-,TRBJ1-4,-,CASSLRLSVQGVSGEKLFF,TGTGCCAGCAGTTTAAGATTATCAGTACAGGGTGTTTCAGGAGAAAAACTGTTTTTT
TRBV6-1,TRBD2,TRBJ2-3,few,CASSERLAGSTDTQYF,TGTGCCAGCAGTGAAAGGCTAGCGGGGAGCACAGATACGCAGTATTTT
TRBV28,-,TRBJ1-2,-,CASSPPFGTIYGYTF,TGTGCCAGCAGTCCACCGTTCGGGACAATCTATGGCTACACCTTC
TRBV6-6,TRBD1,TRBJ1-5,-,CASSTGQGASQPQHF,TGTGCCAGCAGTACGGGACAGGGGGCGAGTCAGCCCCAGCATTTT
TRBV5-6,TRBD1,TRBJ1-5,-,CASSYGTGGRTQHF,TGTGCCAGCAGCTACGGGACAGGGGGTAGGACCCAGCATTTT
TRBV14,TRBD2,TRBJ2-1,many,CASSLAGGREQFF,TGTGCCAGCAGTCTAGCGGGGGGGCGTGAGCAGTTCTTC
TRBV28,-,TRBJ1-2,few,CASSYRQPILGYTF,TGTGCCAGCAGTTATAGACAGCCTATTCTTGGCTACACCTTC
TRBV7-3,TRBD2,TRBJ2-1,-,CASSPVAGATYNEQFF,TGTGCCAGCAGCCCGGTAGCGGGAGCAACCTACAATGAGCAGTTCTTC
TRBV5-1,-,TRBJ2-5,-,CASSQTVQETQYF,TGCGCCAGCAGCCAAACAGTGCAAGAGACCCAGTACTTC